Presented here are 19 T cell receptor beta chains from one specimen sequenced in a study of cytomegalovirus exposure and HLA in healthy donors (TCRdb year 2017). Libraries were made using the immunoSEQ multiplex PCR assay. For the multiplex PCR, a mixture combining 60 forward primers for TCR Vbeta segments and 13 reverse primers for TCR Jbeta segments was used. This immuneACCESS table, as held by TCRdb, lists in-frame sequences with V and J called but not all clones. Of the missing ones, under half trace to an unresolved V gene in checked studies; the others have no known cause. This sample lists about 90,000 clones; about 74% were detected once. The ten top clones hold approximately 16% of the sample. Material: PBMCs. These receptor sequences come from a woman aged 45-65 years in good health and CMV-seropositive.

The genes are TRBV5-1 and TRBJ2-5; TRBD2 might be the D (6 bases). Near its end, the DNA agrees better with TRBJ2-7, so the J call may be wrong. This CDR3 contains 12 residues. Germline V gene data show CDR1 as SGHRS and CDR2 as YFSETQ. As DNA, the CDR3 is TGCGCCAGCAGCAGGGCTAGCGACGAGCAGTACTTC. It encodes CASSRASDEQYF.

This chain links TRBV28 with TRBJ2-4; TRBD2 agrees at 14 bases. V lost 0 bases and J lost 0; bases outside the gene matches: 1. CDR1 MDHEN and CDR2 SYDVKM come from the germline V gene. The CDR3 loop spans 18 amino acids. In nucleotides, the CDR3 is TGTGCCAGCAGTTTATGGACTAGCGGGAGGGTAGCCAAAAACATTCAGTACTTC. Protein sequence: CASSLWTSGRVAKNIQYF. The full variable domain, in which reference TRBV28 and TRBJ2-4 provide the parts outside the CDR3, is DVKVTQSSRYLVKRTGEKVFLECVQDMDHENMFWYRQDPGLGLRLIYFSYDVKMKEKGDIPEGYSVSREKKERFSLILESASTNQTSMYLCASSLWTSGRVAKNIQYFGAGTRLSVL.

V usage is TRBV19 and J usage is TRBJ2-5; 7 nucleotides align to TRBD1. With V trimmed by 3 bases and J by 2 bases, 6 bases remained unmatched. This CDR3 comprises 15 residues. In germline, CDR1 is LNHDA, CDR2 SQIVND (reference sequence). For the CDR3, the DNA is TGTGCCAGTAGTATCGCGAGACAGGGACAAGAGACCCAGTACTTC. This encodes CASSIARQGQETQYF.

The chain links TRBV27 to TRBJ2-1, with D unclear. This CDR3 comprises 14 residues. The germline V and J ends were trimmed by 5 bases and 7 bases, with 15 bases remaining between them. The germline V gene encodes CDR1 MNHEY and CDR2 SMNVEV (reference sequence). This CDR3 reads CASSSGSGWNEQFF. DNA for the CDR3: TGTGCCAGCAGTAGTGGTTCAGGTTGGAATGAGCAGTTCTTC.

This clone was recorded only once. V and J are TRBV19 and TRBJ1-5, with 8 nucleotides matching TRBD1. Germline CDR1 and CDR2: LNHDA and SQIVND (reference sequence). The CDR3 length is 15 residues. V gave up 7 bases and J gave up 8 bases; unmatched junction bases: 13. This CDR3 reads CASKDREALREPQHF. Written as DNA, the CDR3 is TGTGCCAGTAAGGACAGGGAGGCTCTTAGGGAGCCCCAGCATTTT. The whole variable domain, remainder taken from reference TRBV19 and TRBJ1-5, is DGGITQSPKYLFRKEGQNVTLSCEQNLNHDAMYWYRQDPGQGLRLIYYSQIVNDFQKGDIAEGYSVSREKKESFPLTVTSAQKNPTAFYLCASKDREALREPQHFGDGTRLSIL.

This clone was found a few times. The CDR3, as DNA: TGTGCCAGCAGCTTCCGACTGGATGAAGAGACCCAGTACTTC. Translating gives CASSFRLDEETQYF. The J gene is TRBJ2-5, the V gene TRBV7-9; the D is unclear. The germline V gene encodes CDR1 SEHNR and CDR2 FQNEAQ (reference sequence). The CDR3 is made up of 14 amino acids. Trimming left V 3 bases short and J 3 bases short, with 11 bases between.

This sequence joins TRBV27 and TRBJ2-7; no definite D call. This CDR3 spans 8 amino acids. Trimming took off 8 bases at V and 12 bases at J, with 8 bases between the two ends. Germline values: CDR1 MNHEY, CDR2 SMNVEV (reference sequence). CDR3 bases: TGTGCCAGCGGCCTAGGGTACTTC. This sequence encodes CASGLGYF.

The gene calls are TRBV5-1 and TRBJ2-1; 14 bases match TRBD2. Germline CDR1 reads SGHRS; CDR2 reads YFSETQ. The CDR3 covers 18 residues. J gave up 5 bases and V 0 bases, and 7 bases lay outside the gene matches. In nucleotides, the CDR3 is TGCGCCAGCAGCTTGGGAGGGACTAGCGGGAGTTTAAACAATGAGCAGTTCTTC. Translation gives CASSLGGTSGSLNNEQFF.

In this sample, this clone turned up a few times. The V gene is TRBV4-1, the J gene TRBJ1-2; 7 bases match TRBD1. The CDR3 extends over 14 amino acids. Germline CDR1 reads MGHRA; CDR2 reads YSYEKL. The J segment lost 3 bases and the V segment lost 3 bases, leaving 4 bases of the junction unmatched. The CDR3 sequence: CASSQVTGYYGYTF. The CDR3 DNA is TGCGCCAGCAGCCAGGTGACAGGGTACTATGGCTACACCTTC.

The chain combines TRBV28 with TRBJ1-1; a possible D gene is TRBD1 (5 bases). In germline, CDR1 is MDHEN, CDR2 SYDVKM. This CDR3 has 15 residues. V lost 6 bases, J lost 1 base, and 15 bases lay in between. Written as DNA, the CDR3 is TGTGCCAGCAGACAACCGACCGGGGGGAACACTGAAGCTTTCTTT. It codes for CASRQPTGGNTEAFF. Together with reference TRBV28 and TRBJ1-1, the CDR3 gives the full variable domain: DVKVTQSSRYLVKRTGEKVFLECVQDMDHENMFWYRQDPGLGLRLIYFSYDVKMKEKGDIPEGYSVSREKKERFSLILESASTNQTSMYLCASRQPTGGNTEAFFGQGTRLTVV.

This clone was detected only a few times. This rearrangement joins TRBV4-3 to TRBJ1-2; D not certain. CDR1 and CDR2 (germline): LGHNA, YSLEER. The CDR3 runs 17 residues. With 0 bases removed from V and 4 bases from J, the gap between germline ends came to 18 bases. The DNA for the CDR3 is TGCGCCAGCAGCCAAGAACAACGAGGGATAGTAAGCTATGGCTACACCTTC. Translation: CASSQEQRGIVSYGYTF.

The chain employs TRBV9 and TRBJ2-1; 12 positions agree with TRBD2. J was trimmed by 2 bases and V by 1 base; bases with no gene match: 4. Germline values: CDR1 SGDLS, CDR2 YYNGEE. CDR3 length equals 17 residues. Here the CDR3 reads CASSVSSSGRAYNEQFF. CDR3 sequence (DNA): TGTGCCAGCAGCGTATCATCTAGCGGGAGGGCCTACAATGAGCAGTTCTTC. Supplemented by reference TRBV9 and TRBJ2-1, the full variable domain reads DSGVTQTPKHLITATGQRVTLRCSPRSGDLSVYWYQQSLDQGLQFLIQYYNGEERAKGNILERFSAQQFPDLHSELNLSSLELGDSALYFCASSVSSSGRAYNEQFFGPGTRLTVL.

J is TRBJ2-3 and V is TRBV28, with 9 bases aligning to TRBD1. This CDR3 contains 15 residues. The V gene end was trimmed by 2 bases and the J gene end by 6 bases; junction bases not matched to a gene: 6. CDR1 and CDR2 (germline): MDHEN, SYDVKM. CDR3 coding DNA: TGTGCCAGCAGTTTAGTACAGGGGGCCAGGGATACGCAGTATTTT. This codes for CASSLVQGARDTQYF.

The CDR3 protein is CASGSGNTIYF. The CDR3 DNA reads TGTGCCAGCGGTTCGGGGAACACCATATATTTT. The V call is TRBV6-5, the J call TRBJ1-3; no reliable D call. Trimming shortened V by 8 bases and J by 7 bases, and 9 bases separated the two germline ends. Germline V gives CDR1 MNHEY, CDR2 SVGAGI. The CDR3 has 11 amino acids.

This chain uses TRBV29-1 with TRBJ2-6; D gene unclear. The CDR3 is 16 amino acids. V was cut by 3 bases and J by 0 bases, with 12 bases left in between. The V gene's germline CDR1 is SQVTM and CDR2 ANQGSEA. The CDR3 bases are TGCAGCGTTGATACCTTGTCTAACTCTGGGGCCAACGTCCTGACTTTC. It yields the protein CSVDTLSNSGANVLTF.

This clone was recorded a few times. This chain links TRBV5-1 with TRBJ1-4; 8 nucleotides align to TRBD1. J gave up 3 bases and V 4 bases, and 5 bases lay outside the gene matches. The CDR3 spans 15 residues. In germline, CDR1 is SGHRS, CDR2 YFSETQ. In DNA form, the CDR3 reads TGCGCCAGCAGCCATGCAGGGGGCTCTAATGAAAAACTGTTTTTT. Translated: CASSHAGGSNEKLFF.

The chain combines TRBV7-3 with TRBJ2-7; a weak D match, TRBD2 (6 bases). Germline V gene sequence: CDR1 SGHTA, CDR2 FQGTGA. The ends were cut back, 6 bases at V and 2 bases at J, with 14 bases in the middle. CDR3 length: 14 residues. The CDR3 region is CASRYRGITYEQYF. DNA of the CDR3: TGTGCCAGCAGGTATCGCGGGATCACCTACGAGCAGTACTTC.

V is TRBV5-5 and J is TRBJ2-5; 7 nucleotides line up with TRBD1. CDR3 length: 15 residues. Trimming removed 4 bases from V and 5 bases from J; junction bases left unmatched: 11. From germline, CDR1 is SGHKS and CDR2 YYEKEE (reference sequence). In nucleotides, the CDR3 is TGTGCCAGCAGCGCCTTACAGGGGATCCAGGAGACCCAGTACTTC. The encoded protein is CASSALQGIQETQYF.

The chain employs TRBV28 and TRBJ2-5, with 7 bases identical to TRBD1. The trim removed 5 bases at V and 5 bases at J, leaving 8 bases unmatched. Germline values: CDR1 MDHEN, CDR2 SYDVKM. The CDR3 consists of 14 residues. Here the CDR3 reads CASSLTGRPETQYF. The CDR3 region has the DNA TGTGCCAGCAGTCTGACAGGGCGCCCGGAGACCCAGTACTTC. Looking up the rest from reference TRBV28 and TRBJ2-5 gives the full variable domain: DVKVTQSSRYLVKRTGEKVFLECVQDMDHENMFWYRQDPGLGLRLIYFSYDVKMKEKGDIPEGYSVSREKKERFSLILESASTNQTSMYLCASSLTGRPETQYFGPGTRLLVL.